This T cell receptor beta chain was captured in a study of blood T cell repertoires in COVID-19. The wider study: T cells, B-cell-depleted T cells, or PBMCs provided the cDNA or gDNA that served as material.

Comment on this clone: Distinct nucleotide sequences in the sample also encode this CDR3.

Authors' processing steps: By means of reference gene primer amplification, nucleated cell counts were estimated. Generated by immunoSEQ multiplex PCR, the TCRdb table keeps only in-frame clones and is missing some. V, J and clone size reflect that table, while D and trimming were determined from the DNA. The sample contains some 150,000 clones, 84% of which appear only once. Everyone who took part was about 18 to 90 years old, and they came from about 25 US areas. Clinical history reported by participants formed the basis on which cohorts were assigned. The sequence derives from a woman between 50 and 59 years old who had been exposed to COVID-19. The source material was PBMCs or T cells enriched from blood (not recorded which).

CDR3 protein: CSASLAGEQFF. DNA for the CDR3: TGCAGTGCTAGCCTAGCGGGAGAGCAGTTCTTC. V gene TRBV20-1 combines with J gene TRBJ2-1, with 9 bases fitting TRBD2. The CDR3 has 11 residues. Per the germline V gene, CDR1 is DFQATT and CDR2 is SNEGSKA (reference sequence). With V trimmed by 3 bases and J by 10 bases, 1 base remained unmatched.